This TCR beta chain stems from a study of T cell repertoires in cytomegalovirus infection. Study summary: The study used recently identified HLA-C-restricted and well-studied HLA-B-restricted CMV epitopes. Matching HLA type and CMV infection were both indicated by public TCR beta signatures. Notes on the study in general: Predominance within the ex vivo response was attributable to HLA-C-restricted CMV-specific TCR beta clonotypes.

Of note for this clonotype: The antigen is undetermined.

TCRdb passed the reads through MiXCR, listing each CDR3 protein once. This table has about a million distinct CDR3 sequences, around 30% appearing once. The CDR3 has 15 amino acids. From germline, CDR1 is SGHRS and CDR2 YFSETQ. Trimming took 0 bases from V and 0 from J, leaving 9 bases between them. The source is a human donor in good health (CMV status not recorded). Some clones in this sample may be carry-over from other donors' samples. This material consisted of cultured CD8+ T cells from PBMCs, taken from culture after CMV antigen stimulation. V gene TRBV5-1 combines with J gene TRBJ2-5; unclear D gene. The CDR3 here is CASSLVDKDQETQYF. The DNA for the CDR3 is TGCGCCAGCAGCTTGGTTGACAAGGACCAAGAGACCCAGTACTTC.